This entry features one TCR beta chain sequence. Assay: immunoSEQ multiplex PCR; the TCRdb copy retains only in-frame clones and omits some. The table includes 2,500 to 3,500 clones, about nine tenths detected once. The data are from a study of tumor T cells in aggressive B-cell lymphoma. The CDR3 has 17 residues. CDR1 and CDR2 (germline): LGHNA, YNFKEQ. The germline V and J ends were trimmed by 1 base and 3 bases, with 16 bases remaining between them. The sequence was collected from an adult with diffuse large B cell lymphoma. The gene calls are TRBV4-2 and TRBJ2-1; no firm D call. Sequenced sample: tumor tissue. The CDR3 DNA follows: TGTGCCAGCAGCCAAGTGAGGCGACTGAGAAACTACAATGAGCAGTTCTTC. Translated, it gives CASSQVRRLRNYNEQFF.